The subject of this entry is one TCR beta chain. Its cognate antigen is unknown. Germline V gene lookup returns CDR1 SQVTM and CDR2 ANQGSEA. This CDR3 contains 14 residues. This sample stems from a study of CXCR3-negative and CXCR3-positive naive CD8 T cells. Through 5' RACE with UMI labels, the TRB cDNA libraries were prepared. TCRdb reprocessed the 5' RACE reads, with one entry per CDR3 protein and no DNA. This listing includes 50,000 to 65,000 distinct CDR3 sequences. Findings of the study overall: Memory CD8+ cells had much lower diversity, and both naive subsets had comparably high diversity. Similar TRBV-TRBJ usage characterized naive CXCR3-negative and CXCR3-positive cells; memory cells differed. More hydrophobic TRB CDR3s occurred in CXCR3-positive than in CXCR3-negative naive cells. Naive subsets expressed similar surface CD5; TRB CDR3 features served to infer TCR strength.

CD45RO-CCR7+CD27+CD95- cells counted as naive CD8+ T cells. The sequence was collected from a human donor in good health. Some clones in this sample may be carry-over from other donors' samples. This rearrangement joins TRBV29-1 to TRBJ2-3. Input material: naive CXCR3+ CD8+ T cells from blood. Subset specified: CD45RO-CCR7+CD27+CD95- naive CD8+ T cells expressing CXCR3 (TNR3+). The chain's CDR3 is CSVESQDRTDTQYF.